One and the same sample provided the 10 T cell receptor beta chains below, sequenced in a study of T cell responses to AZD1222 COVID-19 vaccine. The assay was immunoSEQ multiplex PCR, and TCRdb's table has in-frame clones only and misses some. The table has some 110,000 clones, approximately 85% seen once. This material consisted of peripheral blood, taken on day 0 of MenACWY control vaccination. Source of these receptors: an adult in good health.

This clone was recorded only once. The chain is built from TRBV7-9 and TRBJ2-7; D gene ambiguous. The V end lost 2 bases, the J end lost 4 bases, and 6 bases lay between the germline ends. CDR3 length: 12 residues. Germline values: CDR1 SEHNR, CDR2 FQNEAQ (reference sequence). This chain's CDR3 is CASSLLGYEQYF. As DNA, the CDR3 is TGTGCCAGCAGCTTATTAGGATACGAGCAGTACTTC.

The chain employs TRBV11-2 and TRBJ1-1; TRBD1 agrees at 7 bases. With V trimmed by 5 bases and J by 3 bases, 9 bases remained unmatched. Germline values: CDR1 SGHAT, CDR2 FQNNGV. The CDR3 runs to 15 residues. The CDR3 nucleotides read TGTGCCAGCAGCGAACAGGGACAGATGGACACTGAAGCTTTCTTT. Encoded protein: CASSEQGQMDTEAFF.

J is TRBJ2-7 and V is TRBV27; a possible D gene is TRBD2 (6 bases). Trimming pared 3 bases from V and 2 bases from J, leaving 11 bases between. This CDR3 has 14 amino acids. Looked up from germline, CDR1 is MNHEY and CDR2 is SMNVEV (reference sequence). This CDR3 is CASSFGTPTYEQYF. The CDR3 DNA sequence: TGTGCCAGCAGTTTCGGGACTCCTACCTACGAGCAGTACTTC.

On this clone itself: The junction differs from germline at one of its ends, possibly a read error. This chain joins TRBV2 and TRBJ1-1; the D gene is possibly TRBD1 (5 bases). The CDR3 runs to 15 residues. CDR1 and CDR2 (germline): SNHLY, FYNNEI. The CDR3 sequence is CASREGTLGNTEAFF. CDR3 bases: TGTGCCAGCAGAGAAGGGACTCTCGGGAACACTGAAGCTTTCTTT.

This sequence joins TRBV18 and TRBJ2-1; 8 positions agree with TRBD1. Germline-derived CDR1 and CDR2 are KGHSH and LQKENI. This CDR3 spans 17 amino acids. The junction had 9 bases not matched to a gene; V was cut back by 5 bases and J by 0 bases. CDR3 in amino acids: CASSYSGTGVSYNEQFF. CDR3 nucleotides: TGTGCCAGCTCATATTCCGGGACAGGAGTCTCCTACAATGAGCAGTTCTTC.

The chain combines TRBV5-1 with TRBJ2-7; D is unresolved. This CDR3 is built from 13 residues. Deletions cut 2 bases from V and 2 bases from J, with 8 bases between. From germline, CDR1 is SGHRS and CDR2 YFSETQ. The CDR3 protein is CASSLESPYEQYF. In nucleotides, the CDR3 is TGCGCCAGCAGCTTAGAGAGCCCCTACGAGCAGTACTTC.

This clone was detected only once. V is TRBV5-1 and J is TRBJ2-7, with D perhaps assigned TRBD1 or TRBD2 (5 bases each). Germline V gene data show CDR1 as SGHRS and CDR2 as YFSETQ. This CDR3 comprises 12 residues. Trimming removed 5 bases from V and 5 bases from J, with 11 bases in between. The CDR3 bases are TGCGCCAGCAGGGGGGAGACAGACGAGCAGTACTTC. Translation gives CASRGETDEQYF.

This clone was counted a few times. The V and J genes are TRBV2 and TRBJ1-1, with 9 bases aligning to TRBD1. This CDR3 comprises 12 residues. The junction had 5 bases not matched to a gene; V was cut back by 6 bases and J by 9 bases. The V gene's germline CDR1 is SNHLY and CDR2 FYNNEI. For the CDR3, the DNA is TGTGCCAGCAGCGGGGACAGGGTAAAAGCTTTCTTT. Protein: CASSGDRVKAFF.

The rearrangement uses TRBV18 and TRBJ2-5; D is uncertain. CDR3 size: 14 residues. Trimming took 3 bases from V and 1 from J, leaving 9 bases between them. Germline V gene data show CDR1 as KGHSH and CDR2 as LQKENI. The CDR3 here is CASSPASSQETQYF. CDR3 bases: TGTGCCAGCTCACCCGCGAGTAGCCAAGAGACCCAGTACTTC.

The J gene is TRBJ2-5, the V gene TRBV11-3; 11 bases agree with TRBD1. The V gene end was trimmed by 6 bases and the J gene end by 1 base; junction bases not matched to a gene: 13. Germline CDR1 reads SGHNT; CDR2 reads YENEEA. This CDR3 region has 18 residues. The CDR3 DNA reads TGTGCCAGCAGTTTGAACCTCGGTGGGACAGGGGGCCAAGAGACCCAGTACTTC. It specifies CASSLNLGGTGGQETQYF.